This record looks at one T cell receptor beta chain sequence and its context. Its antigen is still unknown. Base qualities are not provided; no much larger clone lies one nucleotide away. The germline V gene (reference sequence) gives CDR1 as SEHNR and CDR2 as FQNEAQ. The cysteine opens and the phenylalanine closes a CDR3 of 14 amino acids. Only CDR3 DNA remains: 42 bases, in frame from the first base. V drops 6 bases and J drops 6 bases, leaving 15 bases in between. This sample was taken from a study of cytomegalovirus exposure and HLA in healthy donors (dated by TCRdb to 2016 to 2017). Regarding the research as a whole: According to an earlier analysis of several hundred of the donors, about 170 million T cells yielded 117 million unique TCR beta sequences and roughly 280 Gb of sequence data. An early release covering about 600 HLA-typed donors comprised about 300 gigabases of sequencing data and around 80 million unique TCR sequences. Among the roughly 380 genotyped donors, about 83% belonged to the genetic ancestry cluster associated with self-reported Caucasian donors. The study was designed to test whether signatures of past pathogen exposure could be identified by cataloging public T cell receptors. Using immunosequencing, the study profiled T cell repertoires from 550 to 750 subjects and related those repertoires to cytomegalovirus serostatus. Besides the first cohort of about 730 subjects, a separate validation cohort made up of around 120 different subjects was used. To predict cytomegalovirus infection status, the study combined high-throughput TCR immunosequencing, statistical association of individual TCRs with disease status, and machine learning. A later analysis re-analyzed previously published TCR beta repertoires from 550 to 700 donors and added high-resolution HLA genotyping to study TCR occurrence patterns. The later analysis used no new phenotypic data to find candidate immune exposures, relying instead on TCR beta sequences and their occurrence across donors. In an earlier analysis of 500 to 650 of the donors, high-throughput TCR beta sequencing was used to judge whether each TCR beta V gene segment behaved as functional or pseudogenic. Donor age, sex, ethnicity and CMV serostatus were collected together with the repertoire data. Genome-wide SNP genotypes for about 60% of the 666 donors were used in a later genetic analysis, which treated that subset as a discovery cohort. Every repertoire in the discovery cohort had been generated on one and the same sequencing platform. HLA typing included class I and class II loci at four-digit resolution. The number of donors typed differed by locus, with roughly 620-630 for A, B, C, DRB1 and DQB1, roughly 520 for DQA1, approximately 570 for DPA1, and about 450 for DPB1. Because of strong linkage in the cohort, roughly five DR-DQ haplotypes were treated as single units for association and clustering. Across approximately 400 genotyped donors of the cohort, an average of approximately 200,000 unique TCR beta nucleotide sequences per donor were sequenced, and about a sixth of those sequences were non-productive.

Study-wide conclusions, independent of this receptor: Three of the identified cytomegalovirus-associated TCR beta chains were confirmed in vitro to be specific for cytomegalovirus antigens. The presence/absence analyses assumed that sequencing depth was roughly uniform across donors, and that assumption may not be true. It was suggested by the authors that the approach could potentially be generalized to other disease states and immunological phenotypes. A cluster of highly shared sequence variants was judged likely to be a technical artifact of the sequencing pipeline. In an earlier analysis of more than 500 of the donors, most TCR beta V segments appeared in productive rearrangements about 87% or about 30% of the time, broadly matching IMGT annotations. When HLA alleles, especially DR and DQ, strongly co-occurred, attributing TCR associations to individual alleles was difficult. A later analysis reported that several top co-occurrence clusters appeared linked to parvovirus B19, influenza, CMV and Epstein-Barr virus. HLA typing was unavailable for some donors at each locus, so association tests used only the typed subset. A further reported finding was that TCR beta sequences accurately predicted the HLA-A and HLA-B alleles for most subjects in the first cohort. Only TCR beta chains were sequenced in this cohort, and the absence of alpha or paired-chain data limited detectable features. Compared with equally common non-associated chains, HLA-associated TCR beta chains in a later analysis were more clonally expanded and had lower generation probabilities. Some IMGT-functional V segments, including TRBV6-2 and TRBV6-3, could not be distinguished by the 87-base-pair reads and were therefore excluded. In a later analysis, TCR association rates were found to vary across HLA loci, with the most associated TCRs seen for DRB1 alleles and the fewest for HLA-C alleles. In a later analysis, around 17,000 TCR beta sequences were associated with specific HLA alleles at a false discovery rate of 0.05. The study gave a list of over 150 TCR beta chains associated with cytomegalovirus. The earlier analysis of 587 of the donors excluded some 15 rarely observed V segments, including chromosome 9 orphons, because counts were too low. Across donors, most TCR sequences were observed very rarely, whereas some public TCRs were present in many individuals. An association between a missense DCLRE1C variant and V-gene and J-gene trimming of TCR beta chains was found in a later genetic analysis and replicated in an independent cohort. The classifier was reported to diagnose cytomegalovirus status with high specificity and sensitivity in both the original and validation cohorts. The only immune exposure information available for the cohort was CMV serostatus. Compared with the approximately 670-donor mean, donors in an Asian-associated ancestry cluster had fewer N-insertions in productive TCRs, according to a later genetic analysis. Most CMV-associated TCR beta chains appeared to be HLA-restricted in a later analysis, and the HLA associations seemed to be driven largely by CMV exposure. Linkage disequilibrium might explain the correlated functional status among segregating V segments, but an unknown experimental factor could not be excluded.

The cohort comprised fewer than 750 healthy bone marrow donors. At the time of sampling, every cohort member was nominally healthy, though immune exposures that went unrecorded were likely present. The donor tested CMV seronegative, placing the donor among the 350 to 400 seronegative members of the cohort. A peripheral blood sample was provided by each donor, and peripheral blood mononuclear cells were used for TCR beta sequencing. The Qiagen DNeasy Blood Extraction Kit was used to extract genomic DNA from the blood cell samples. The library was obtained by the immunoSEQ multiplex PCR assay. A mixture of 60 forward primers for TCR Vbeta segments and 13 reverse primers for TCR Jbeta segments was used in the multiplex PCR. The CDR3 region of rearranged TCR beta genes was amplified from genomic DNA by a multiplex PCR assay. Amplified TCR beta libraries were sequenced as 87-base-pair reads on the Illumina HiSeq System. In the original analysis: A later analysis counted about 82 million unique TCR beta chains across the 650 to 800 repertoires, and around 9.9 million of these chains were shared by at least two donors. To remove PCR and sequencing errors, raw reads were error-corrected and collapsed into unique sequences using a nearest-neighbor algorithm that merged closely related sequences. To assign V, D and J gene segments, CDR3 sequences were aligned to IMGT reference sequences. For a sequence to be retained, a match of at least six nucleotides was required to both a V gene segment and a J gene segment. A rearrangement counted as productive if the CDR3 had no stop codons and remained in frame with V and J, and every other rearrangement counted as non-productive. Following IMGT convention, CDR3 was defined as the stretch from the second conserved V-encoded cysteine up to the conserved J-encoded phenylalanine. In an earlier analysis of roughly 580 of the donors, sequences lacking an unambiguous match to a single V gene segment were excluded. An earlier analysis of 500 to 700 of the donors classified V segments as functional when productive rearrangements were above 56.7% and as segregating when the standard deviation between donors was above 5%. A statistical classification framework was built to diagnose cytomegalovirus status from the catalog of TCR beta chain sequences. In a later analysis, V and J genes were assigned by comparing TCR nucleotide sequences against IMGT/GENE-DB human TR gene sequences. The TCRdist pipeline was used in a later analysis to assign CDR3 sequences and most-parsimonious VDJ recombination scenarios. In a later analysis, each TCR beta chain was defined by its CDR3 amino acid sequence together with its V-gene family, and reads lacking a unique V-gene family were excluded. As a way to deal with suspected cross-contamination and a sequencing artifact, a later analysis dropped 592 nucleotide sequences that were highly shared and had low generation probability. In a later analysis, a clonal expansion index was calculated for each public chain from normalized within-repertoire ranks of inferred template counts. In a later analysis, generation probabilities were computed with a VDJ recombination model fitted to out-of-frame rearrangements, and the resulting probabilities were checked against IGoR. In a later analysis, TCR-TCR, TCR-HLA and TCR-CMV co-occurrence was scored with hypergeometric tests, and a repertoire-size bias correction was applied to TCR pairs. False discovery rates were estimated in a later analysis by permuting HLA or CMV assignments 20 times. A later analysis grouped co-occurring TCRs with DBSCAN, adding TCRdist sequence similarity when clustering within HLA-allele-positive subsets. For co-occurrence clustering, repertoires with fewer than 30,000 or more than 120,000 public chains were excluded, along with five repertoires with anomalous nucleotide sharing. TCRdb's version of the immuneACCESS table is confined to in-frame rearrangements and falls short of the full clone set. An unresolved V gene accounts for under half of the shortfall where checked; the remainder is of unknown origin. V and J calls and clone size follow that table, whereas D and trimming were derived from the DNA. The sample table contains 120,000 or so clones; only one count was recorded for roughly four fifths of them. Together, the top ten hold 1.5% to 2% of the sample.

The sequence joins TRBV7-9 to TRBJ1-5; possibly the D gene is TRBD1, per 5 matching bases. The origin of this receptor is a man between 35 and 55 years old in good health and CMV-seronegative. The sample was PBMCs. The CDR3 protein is CASSPGGSGQPQHF. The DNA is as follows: TGTGCCAGCAGTCCGGGGGGATCCGGTCAGCCCCAGCATTTT.